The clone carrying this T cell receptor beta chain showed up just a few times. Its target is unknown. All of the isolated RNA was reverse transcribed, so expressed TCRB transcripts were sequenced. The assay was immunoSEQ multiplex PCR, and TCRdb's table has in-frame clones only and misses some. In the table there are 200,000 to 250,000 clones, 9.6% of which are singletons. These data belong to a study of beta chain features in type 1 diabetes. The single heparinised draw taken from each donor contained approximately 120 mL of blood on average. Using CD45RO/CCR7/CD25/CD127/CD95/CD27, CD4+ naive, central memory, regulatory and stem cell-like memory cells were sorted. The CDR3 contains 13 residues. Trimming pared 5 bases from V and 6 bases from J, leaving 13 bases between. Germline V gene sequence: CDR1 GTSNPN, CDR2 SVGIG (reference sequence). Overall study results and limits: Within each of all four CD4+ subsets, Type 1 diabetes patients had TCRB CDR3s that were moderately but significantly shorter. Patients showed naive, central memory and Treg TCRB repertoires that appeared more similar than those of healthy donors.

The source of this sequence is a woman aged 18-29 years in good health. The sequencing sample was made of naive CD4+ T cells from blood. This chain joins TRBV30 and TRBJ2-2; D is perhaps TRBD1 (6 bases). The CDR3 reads CAWATGTAGELFF. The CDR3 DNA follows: TGTGCCTGGGCCACAGGGACCGCCGGGGAGCTGTTTTTT.